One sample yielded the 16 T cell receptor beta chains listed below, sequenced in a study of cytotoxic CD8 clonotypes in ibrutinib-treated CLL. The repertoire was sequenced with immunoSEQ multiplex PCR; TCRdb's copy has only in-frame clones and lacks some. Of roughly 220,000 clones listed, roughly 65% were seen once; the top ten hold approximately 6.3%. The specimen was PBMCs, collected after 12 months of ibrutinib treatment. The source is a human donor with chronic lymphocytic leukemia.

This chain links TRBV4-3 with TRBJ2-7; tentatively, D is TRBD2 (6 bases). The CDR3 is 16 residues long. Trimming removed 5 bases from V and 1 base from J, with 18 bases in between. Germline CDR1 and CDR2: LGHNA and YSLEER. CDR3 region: CASSIRTGTPSYEQYF. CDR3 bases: TGCGCCAGCAGCATTCGAACCGGGACTCCATCCTACGAGCAGTACTTC.

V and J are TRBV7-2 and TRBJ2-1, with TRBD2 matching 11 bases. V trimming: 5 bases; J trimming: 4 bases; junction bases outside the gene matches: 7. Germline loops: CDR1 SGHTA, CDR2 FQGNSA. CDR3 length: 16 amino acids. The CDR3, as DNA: TGTGCCAGCAGCCTTAAGACTAGCGGGATATACAATGAGCAGTTCTTC. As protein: CASSLKTSGIYNEQFF.

CDR3 DNA: TGTGCCAGCATGTGGCAAGGTGCCTACGAGCAGTACTTC. This sequence encodes CASMWQGAYEQYF. The chain has TRBV5-4 and TRBJ2-7; D remains unclear. The CDR3 spans 13 residues. Germline V gene sequence: CDR1 SGHNT, CDR2 YYREEE (reference sequence). V gave up 6 bases and J gave up 2 bases, with 12 bases separating them. Full variable domain (rest looked up from reference TRBV5-4 and TRBJ2-7): ETGVTQSPTHLIKTRGQQVTLRCSSQSGHNTVSWYQQALGQGPQFIFQYYREEENGRGNFPPRFSGLQFPNYSSELNVNALELDDSALYLCASMWQGAYEQYFGPGTRLTVT.

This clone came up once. CDR3 DNA sequence: TGTGCCAGCAGCTTAAAAGTGAACACTGAAGCTTTCTTT. This codes for CASSLKVNTEAFF. The J gene is TRBJ1-1, the V gene TRBV7-3; D not certain. V shed 1 base and J shed 0 bases, with 3 bases lying between them. The CDR3 is made up of 13 amino acids. Germline V gene data show CDR1 as SGHTA and CDR2 as FQGTGA.

The CDR3 here is CAWSGAGELFF. In DNA form, the CDR3 reads TGTGCCTGGTCGGGCGCCGGGGAGCTGTTTTTT. This chain joins TRBV30 and TRBJ2-2; D remains ambiguous. The CDR3 has 11 residues. Germline V CDR1 and CDR2: GTSNPN, SVGIG (reference sequence). V lost 5 bases and J 6 bases, leaving 7 bases between the germline ends.

The CDR3 DNA is TGTGCCAGCAGCGTAAGGGACCCTAACAATGAGCAGTTCTTC. Its translation: CASSVRDPNNEQFF. This chain connects TRBV9 to TRBJ2-1; D may be TRBD1 or TRBD2 (5 bases each). V was clipped by 1 base and J by 5 bases, with 10 bases between them. This CDR3 contains 14 residues. The germline V gene has CDR1 SGDLS and CDR2 YYNGEE.

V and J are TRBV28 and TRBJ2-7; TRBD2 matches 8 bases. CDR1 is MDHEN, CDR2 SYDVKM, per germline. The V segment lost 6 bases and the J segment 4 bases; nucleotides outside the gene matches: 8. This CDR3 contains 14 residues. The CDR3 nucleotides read TGTGCCAGCAGCTCGGGAGGGCCTATATACGAGCAGTACTTC. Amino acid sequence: CASSSGGPIYEQYF.

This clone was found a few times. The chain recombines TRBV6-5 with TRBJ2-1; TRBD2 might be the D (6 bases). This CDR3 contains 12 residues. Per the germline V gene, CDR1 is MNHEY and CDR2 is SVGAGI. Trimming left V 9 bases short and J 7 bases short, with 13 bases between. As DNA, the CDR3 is TGTGCCAGAAAGGGACTTACGAATGAGCAGTTCTTC. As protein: CARKGLTNEQFF.

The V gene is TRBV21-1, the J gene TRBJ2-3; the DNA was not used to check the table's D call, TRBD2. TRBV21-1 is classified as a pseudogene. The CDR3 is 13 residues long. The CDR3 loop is CASIAASTDTQYF. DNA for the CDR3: TGTGCCAGCATAGCGGCTAGCACAGATACGCAGTATTTT.

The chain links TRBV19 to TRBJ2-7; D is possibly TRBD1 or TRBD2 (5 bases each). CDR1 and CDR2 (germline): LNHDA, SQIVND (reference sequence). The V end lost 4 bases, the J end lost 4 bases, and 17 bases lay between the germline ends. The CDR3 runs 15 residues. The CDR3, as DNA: TGTGCCAGTAGTACTCCCCGGGGCAGCGGATACGAGCAGTACTTC. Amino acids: CASSTPRGSGYEQYF. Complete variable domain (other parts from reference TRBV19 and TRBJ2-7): DGGITQSPKYLFRKEGQNVTLSCEQNLNHDAMYWYRQDPGQGLRLIYYSQIVNDFQKGDIAEGYSVSREKKESFPLTVTSAQKNPTAFYLCASSTPRGSGYEQYFGPGTRLTVT.

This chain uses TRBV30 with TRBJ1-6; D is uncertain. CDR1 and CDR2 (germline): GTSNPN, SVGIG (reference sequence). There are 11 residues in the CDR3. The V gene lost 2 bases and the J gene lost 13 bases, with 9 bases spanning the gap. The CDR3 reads CAWSHGVPLHF. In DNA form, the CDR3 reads TGTGCCTGGAGTCATGGGGTCCCCCTCCACTTT.

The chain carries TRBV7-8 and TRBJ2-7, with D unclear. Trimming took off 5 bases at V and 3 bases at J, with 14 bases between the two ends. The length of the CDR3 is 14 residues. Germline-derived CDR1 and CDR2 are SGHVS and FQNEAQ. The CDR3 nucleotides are TGTGCCAGCAGCCACACGGGCCCATACTACGAGCAGTACTTC. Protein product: CASSHTGPYYEQYF.

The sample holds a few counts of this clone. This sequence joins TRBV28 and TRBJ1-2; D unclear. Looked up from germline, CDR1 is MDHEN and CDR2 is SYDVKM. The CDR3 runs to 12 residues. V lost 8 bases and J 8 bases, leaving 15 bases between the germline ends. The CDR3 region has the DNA TGTGCCAGCGGAACTCCACAGCAGGGCTACACCTTC. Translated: CASGTPQQGYTF.

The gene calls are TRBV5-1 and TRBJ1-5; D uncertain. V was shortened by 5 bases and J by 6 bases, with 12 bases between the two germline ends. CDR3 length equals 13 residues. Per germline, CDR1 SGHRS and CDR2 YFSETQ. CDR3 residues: CASRTLEGQPQHF. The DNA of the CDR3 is TGCGCCAGCAGGACCCTCGAAGGTCAGCCCCAGCATTTT.

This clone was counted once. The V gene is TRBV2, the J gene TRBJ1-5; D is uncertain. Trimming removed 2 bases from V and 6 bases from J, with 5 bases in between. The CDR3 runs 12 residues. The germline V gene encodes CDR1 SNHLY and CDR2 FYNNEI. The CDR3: CASSERGQPQHF. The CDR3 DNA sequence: TGTGCCAGCAGTGAACGGGGTCAGCCCCAGCATTTT.

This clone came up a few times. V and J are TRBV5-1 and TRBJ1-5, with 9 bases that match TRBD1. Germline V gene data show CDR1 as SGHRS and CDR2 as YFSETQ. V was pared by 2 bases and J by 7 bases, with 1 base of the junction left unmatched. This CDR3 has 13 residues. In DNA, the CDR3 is TGCGCCAGCAGCTTACAGGGGGCCCAGCCCCAGCATTTT. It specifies CASSLQGAQPQHF.